One and the same sample provided the 20 T cell receptor beta chains below, sequenced in a study of Graves' ophthalmopathy and Graves' hyperthyroidism. RNA served as the template for amplifying TCR beta CDR3 regions. First-round RT-PCR with HTBI primers preceded a second-round multiplex PCR. TCRdb used MiXCR to reprocess the multiplex PCR reads, holding one entry per CDR3 protein. The data contain a few hundred thousand distinct CDR3 sequences, just over 15% of them seen just once; the ten biggest clones take up approximately 7%. Sample: peripheral blood. These receptors all come from a woman younger than 35 with stable Graves' hyperthyroidism.

This clonotype was seen only a few times. This chain connects TRBV6-1 to TRBJ2-6, with 11 bases fitting TRBD1. The germline V gene has CDR1 MNHNS and CDR2 SASEGT. The CDR3 spans 18 residues. V shed 4 bases and J 4 bases; nucleotides not matched to a gene: 9. The CDR3, as DNA: TGTGCCAGCAGTGGACCCGGGACAGGGGGGTCGGGGGCCAACGTCCTGACTTTC. This gives the protein CASSGPGTGGSGANVLTF.

This clonotype appeared a few times. DNA for the CDR3: TGTGCCAGCAGTGAAGGCAGGGCGATTGAAGCTTTCTTT. Translated, it gives CASSEGRAIEAFF. The rearrangement joins TRBV6-1 to TRBJ1-1; D might be TRBD1 (5 bases). Deletions cut 1 base from V and 7 bases from J, with 10 bases between. The CDR3 covers 13 residues. Germline V gene data show CDR1 as MNHNS and CDR2 as SASEGT.

The CDR3 loop is CASSSKLSLNEQYF. CDR3 coding DNA: TGTGCCAGCAGCTCTAAATTGTCCCTGAACGAGCAGTACTTC. This chain connects TRBV6-1 to TRBJ2-7; D gene unclear. The CDR3 covers 14 residues. V was cut by 6 bases and J by 5 bases, with 17 bases left in between. Germline CDR1 is MNHNS and CDR2 is SASEGT.

The genes are TRBV18 and TRBJ1-1; TRBD1 is a possible D gene (5 bases). CDR1 and CDR2 (germline): KGHSH, LQKENI. The ends were cut back, 3 bases at V and 5 bases at J, with 16 bases in the middle. This CDR3 region has 15 residues. CDR3 in amino acids: CASSPTDTPGTEAFF. In DNA, the CDR3 is TGTGCCAGCTCACCGACGGACACCCCGGGGACTGAAGCTTTCTTT.

Concerning this clonotype: A much larger clonotype is one base distant, so this may be a read error. This sequence joins TRBV10-3 and TRBJ1-5, with D tentatively TRBD1 (6 bases). The CDR3 extends over 15 amino acids. Germline CDR1 and CDR2: ENHRY and SYGVKD. The V end lost 6 bases, the J end lost 3 bases, and 15 bases lay between the germline ends. The CDR3 DNA reads as TGTGCCATCAGAGCTATCGACAGGCCCAATCAGCCCCAGCATTTT. Its translation: CAIRAIDRPNQPQHF.

The gene calls are TRBV6-5 and TRBJ1-5; no clear D gene. Germline CDR1 is MNHEY and CDR2 is SVGAGI. The CDR3 is 14 residues long. V was trimmed by 1 base and J by 4 bases, leaving 8 bases between them. In DNA, the CDR3 is TGTGCCAGCAGTTACTGGGGAACTAATCAGCCCCAGCATTTT. Translating it yields CASSYWGTNQPQHF.

This clonotype was seen repeatedly, ten times or more. The J gene is TRBJ2-7, the V gene TRBV6-1; 10 positions match TRBD2. Unmatched junction bases numbered 5, after V lost 0 bases and J lost 6 bases. Germline CDR1 and CDR2: MNHNS and SASEGT. CDR3 size: 15 residues. In DNA, the CDR3 is TGTGCCAGCAGTGAAGCCTTAGCGGGGGGATTCGAGCAGTACTTC. It is translated as CASSEALAGGFEQYF.

This clonotype came up a few times. The chain uses TRBV19 and TRBJ1-3; weak D call: TRBD1 (6 bases). Trimming took 7 bases from V and 0 from J, leaving 10 bases between them. From germline, CDR1 is LNHDA and CDR2 SQIVND (reference sequence). The CDR3 has 14 residues. As DNA, the CDR3 is TGTGCCAGTATTCCGGACAGCTCTGGAAACACCATATATTTT. This encodes CASIPDSSGNTIYF. The variable domain in full, completed from reference TRBV19 and TRBJ1-3, reads DGGITQSPKYLFRKEGQNVTLSCEQNLNHDAMYWYRQDPGQGLRLIYYSQIVNDFQKGDIAEGYSVSREKKESFPLTVTSAQKNPTAFYLCASIPDSSGNTIYFGEGSWLTVV.

The sample holds many counts of this clonotype. The V gene is TRBV12-5, the J gene TRBJ2-7; D is unclear. CDR1 and CDR2 (germline): LGHNT, FRNRAP. The germline V and J ends were trimmed by 5 bases and 3 bases, with 17 bases remaining between them. This CDR3 region has 15 residues. The CDR3 nucleotides read TGTGCTAGTGGTGACGTGTTAGAGAAAAGCTACGAGCAGTACTTC. Amino acids: CASGDVLEKSYEQYF.

This clonotype was seen at least ten times. V gene TRBV7-8 combines with J gene TRBJ2-2; 10 nucleotides match TRBD2. This CDR3 is 19 amino acids long. V shed 5 bases, J shed 0 bases, and the junction held 12 bases outside the gene matches. The germline gives CDR1 SGHVS, CDR2 FQNEAQ. CDR3 coding DNA: TGTGCCAGCAGCCAACCACTAGCGGGGCCGGACGCGAACACCGGGGAGCTGTTTTTT. Protein: CASSQPLAGPDANTGELFF.

This clonotype was counted many times. The rearrangement joins TRBV4-1 to TRBJ2-7; no clear D gene. V was clipped by 1 base and J by 3 bases, with 16 bases between them. The CDR3 totals 16 residues. CDR1 MGHRA and CDR2 YSYEKL come from the germline V gene. The CDR3 DNA is TGCGCCAGCAGCCAAGCCCCGACAAGGCTTAACTACGAGCAGTACTTC. Translation gives CASSQAPTRLNYEQYF.

This clonotype occurred many times. The chain carries TRBV19 and TRBJ1-5; D gene unclear. This CDR3 contains 10 residues. Germline V gene sequence: CDR1 LNHDA, CDR2 SQIVND (reference sequence). The V gene lost 4 bases and the J gene lost 6 bases, with 1 base spanning the gap. CDR3 nucleotide sequence: TGTGCCAGTAGTACTCAGCCCCAGCATTTT. Its translation: CASSTQPQHF.

This chain links TRBV13 with TRBJ2-7; D uncertain. Trimming pared 3 bases from V and 0 bases from J, leaving 9 bases between. The CDR3 has 14 amino acids. CDR1 PRHDT and CDR2 FYEKMQ come from the germline V gene (reference sequence). The CDR3 DNA sequence: TGTGCCAGCAGCTTTGAACGGGCCTCCTACGAGCAGTACTTC. As protein: CASSFERASYEQYF.

The rearrangement uses TRBV7-3 and TRBJ2-2; 8 nucleotides agree with TRBD2. The junction had 2 bases not matched to a gene; V was cut back by 5 bases and J by 0 bases. Germline values: CDR1 SGHTA, CDR2 FQGTGA. This CDR3 comprises 15 residues. CDR3 amino acids: CASSTGLANTGELFF. The CDR3 DNA follows: TGTGCCAGCAGCACGGGACTAGCGAACACCGGGGAGCTGTTTTTT.

This clonotype was counted a few times. The chain combines TRBV19 with TRBJ1-5; 9 bases match TRBD1. Germline V gives CDR1 LNHDA, CDR2 SQIVND (reference sequence). Trimming at V came to 11 bases and at J to 0 bases, leaving 14 bases not matched to a gene. The CDR3 extends over 17 amino acids. Here the CDR3 DNA reads TGTGCCTGTATTGAAGGACAGGGGATTTATAGCAATCAGCCCCAGCATTTT. Encoded protein: CACIEGQGIYSNQPQHF.

The table lists this clonotype with many counts. The chain has TRBV7-9 and TRBJ2-5; 7 nucleotides line up with TRBD1. Trimming removed 5 bases from V and 2 bases from J; junction bases left unmatched: 11. Germline V gives CDR1 SEHNR, CDR2 FQNEAQ (reference sequence). The CDR3 spans 16 residues. The CDR3 here is CASSPRQGRKQETQYF. The DNA of the CDR3 is TGTGCCAGCAGCCCCCGACAGGGCCGCAAACAAGAGACCCAGTACTTC.

This clonotype appeared many times. The rearrangement joins TRBV7-8 to TRBJ1-5; D unclear. The V end was cut by 0 bases, the J end by 2 bases, with 8 bases between. This CDR3 contains 15 residues. Looked up from germline, CDR1 is SGHVS and CDR2 is FQNEAQ. The CDR3: CASSLARRGNQPQHF. The DNA of the CDR3 is TGTGCCAGCAGCTTAGCCCGGAGGGGCAATCAGCCCCAGCATTTT.

There are many counts of this clonotype. The chain carries TRBV12-3 or TRBV12-4 and TRBJ1-3, with 7 bases that match TRBD1. The junction had 13 bases not matched to a gene; V was cut back by 6 bases and J by 8 bases. This CDR3 is 15 amino acids long. The CDR3 is CASSYHRGGEDTIYF. CDR3 nucleotides: TGTGCCAGCAGCTACCACAGGGGCGGAGAAGACACCATATATTTT.

This clonotype was seen at least ten times. The V and J genes are TRBV6-1 and TRBJ2-2; D is possibly TRBD2 (5 bases). The germline V gene has CDR1 MNHNS and CDR2 SASEGT. The V gene lost 3 bases and the J gene lost 1 base, with 12 bases spanning the gap. This CDR3 is built from 16 residues. CDR3 nucleotides: TGTGCCAGCAGTGAGTCGGGGTTTCAGAACACCGGGGAGCTGTTTTTT. It translates to CASSESGFQNTGELFF.

This clonotype was picked up many times. One junction end disagrees with the germline gene, perhaps due to a read error. The CDR3 DNA sequence: TGCGCCAGCAGCTTGACAGGCCGCACTGAAGCTTTCTTT. This codes for CASSLTGRTEAFF. The chain employs TRBV12-3 or TRBV12-4 and TRBJ1-1, with a tentative D call TRBD1 (6 bases). The CDR3 has 13 residues.